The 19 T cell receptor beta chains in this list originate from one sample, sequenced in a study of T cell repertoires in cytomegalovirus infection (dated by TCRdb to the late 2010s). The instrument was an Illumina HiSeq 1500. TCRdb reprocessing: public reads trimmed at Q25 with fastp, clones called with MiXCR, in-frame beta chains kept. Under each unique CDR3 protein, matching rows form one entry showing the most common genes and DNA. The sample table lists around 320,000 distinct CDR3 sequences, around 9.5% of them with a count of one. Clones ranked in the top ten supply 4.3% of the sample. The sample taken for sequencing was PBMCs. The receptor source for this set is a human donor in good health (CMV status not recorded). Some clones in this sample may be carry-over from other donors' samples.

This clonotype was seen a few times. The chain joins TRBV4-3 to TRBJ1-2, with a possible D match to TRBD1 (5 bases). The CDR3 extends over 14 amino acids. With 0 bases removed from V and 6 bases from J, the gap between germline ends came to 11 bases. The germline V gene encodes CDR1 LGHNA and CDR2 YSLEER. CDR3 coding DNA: TGCGCCAGCAGCCAAGACAGGGCATCCAATGGCTACACCTTC. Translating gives CASSQDRASNGYTF.

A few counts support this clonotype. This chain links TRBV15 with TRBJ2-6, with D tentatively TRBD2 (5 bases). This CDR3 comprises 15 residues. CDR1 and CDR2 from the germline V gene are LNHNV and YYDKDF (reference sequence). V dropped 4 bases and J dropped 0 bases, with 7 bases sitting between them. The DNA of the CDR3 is TGTGCCACCAGCAAAGGGAGCTCTGGGGCCAACGTCCTGACTTTC. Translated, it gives CATSKGSSGANVLTF.

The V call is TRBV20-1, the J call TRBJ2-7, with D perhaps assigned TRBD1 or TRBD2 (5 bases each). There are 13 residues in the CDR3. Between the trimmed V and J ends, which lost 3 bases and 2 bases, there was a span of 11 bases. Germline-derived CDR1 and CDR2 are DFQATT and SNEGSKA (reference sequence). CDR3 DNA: TGCAGTGCTAGGGGGGTGGGTCCCTACGAGCAGTACTTC. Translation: CSARGVGPYEQYF.

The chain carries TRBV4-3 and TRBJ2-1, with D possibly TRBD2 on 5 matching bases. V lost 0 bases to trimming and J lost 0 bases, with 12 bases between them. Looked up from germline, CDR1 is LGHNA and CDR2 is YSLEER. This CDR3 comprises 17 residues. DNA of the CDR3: TGCGCCAGCAGCCAAGATCCGGACTGGAGCTCCTACAATGAGCAGTTCTTC. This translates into CASSQDPDWSSYNEQFF.

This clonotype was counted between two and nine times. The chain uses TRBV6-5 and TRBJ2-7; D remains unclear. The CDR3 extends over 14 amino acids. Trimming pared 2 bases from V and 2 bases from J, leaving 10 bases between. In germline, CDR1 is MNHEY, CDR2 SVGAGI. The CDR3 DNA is TGTGCCAGCAGTTACGGGGTACTGCCCTACGAGCAGTACTTC. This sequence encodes CASSYGVLPYEQYF.

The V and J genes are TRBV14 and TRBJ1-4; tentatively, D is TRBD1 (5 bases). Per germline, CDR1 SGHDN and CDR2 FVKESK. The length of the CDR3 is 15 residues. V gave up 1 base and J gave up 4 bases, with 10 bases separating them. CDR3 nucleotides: TGTGCCAGCAGCCAAGCGACAGCCTATAATGAAAAACTGTTTTTT. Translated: CASSQATAYNEKLFF. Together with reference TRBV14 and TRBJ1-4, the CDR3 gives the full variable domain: EAGVTQFPSHSVIEKGQTVTLRCDPISGHDNLYWYRRVMGKEIKFLLHFVKESKQDESGMPNNRFLAERTGGTYSTLKVQPAELEDSGVYFCASSQATAYNEKLFFGSGTQLSVL.

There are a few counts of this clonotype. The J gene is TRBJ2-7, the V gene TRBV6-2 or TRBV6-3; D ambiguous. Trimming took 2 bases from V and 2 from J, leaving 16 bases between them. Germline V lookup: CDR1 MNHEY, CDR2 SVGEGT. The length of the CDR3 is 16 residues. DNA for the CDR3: TGTGCCAGCAGTTACCCCCCAGCAGGCTATCCCTACGAGCAGTACTTC. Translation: CASSYPPAGYPYEQYF.

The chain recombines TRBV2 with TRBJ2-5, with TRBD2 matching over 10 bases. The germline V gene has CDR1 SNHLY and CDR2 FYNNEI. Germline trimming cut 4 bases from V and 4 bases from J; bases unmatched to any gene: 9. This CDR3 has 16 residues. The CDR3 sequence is CASSGRGSGRGETQYF. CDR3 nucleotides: TGTGCCAGCAGTGGGAGGGGGAGCGGGAGGGGAGAGACCCAGTACTTC.

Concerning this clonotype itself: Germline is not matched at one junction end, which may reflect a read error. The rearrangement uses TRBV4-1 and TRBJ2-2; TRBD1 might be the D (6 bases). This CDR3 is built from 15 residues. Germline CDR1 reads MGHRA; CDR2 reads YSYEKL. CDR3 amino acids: CASSQKTGLTGELFF. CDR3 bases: TGTGCCAGCAGCCAAAAAACAGGGCTCACCGGGGAGCTGTTTTTT.

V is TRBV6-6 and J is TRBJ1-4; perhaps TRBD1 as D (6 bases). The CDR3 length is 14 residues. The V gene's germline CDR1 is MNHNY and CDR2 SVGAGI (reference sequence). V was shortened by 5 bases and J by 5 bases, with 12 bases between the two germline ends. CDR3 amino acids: CASSARGRNEKLFF. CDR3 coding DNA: TGTGCCAGCAGTGCCAGGGGCCGGAATGAAAAACTGTTTTTT.

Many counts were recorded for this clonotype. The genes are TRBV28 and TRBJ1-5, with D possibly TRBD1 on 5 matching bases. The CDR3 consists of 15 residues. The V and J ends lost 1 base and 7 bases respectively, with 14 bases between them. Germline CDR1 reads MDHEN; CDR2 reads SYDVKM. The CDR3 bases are TGTGCCAGCAGTTTATATGGGGACGTGGGGCAGCCCCAGCATTTT. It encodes CASSLYGDVGQPQHF.

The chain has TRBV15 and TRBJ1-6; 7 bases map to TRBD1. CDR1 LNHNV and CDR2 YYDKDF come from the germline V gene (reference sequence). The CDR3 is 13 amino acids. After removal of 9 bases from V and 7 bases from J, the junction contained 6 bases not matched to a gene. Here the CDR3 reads CATQTGRNSPLHF. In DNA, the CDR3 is TGTGCCACTCAGACAGGGAGGAATTCACCCCTCCACTTT.

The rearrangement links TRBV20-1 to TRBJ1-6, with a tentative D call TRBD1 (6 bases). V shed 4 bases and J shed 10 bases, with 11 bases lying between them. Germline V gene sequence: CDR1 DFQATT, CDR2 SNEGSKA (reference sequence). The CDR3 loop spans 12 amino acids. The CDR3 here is CSANRVGSPLHF. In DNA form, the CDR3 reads TGCAGTGCTAACAGGGTAGGGTCACCCCTCCACTTT.

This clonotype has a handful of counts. The CDR3 loop is CASSWTGMANVLTF. For the CDR3, the DNA is TGTGCCAGCAGCTGGACAGGGATGGCCAACGTCCTGACTTTC. This rearrangement joins TRBV7-9 to TRBJ2-6, with 8 nucleotides matching TRBD1. Germline V gene lookup returns CDR1 SEHNR and CDR2 FQNEAQ (reference sequence). The ends lost 4 bases at V and 6 bases at J; junction bases unmatched: 2. The CDR3 has 14 residues.

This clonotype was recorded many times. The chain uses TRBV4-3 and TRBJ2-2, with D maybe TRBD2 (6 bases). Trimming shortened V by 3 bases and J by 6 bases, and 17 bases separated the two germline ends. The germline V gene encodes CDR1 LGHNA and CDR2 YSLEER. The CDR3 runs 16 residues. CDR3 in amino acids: CASSQGGPSNPGELFF. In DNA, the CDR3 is TGCGCCAGCAGCCAGGGAGGACCCTCGAATCCCGGGGAGCTGTTTTTT.

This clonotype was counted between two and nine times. CDR3 loop: CASSTRDRSYGYTF. The DNA for the CDR3 is TGTGCCAGCAGTACCCGGGACAGGAGTTATGGCTACACCTTC. The V and J genes are TRBV2 and TRBJ1-2; 8 bases are a match to TRBD1. This CDR3 has 14 residues. In germline, CDR1 is SNHLY, CDR2 FYNNEI. Unmatched junction bases numbered 7, after V lost 5 bases and J lost 5 bases.

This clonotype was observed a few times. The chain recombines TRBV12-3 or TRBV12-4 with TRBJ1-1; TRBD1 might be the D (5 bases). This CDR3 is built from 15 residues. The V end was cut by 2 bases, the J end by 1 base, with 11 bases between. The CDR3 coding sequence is TGTGCCAGCAGTTTATCAGGGTCAGGGAACACTGAAGCTTTCTTT. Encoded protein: CASSLSGSGNTEAFF.

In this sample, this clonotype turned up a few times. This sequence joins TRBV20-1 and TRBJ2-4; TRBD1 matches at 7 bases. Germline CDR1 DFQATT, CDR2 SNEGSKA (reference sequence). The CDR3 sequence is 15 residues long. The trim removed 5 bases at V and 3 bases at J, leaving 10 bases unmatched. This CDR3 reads CSAEQGIWDKNIQYF. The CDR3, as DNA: TGCAGTGCTGAACAGGGGATTTGGGACAAAAACATTCAGTACTTC.

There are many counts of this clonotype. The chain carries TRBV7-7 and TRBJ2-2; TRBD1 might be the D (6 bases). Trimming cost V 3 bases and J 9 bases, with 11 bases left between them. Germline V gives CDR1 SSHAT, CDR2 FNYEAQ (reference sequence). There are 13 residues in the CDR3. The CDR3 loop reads CASSLDSGRELFF. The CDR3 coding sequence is TGTGCCAGCAGCTTGGACAGTGGCAGGGAGCTGTTTTTT.